These 3 T cell receptor beta chains were all obtained from the same sample, sequenced in a study of T cell changes during pregnancy in multiple sclerosis. Only in-frame clones appear in the TCRdb table, and some are missing; sequencing was by immunoSEQ multiplex PCR. The sample consists of under 50,000 clones, 85% to 95% of them appearing once. Sequencing was performed on CD8+ T cells from peripheral blood mononuclear cells, taken in the third trimester of pregnancy. Every receptor here comes from a female donor with multiple sclerosis, enrolled in a pregnancy study.

The chain is built from TRBV5-1 and TRBJ2-7; possibly TRBD2 for D (6 bases). CDR1 and CDR2 from the germline V gene are SGHRS and YFSETQ. CDR3 length equals 13 residues. The V end lost 0 bases, the J end lost 5 bases, and 9 bases lay between the germline ends. In DNA, the CDR3 is TGCGCCAGCAGCTTGGACGCGGGGAACGAGCAGTACTTC. Protein: CASSLDAGNEQYF.

The table lists this clone with a count of one. V gene TRBV9 combines with J gene TRBJ2-5; D perhaps matches TRBD2 (5 bases). V was shortened by 4 bases and J by 0 bases, with 13 bases between the two germline ends. CDR3 length: 15 amino acids. CDR1 is SGDLS and CDR2 is YYNGEE in the germline V gene. The CDR3 here is CASSPGVVDQETQYF. CDR3 DNA: TGTGCCAGCAGCCCCGGGGTCGTGGACCAAGAGACCCAGTACTTC.

The rearrangement links TRBV19 to TRBJ2-2; 7 nucleotides align to TRBD2. CDR3 length: 14 residues. V shed 7 bases and J 4 bases; nucleotides not matched to a gene: 6. Germline V gene sequence: CDR1 LNHDA, CDR2 SQIVND (reference sequence). This CDR3 reads CASTGGRTTGELFF. For the CDR3, the DNA is TGTGCCAGTACGGGGGGACGCACCACCGGGGAGCTGTTTTTT.